One and the same sample provided the 13 T cell receptor beta chains below, sequenced in a study of blood T cell repertoires in COVID-19. Libraries were prepared by immunoSEQ multiplex PCR; TCRdb keeps only in-frame clonotypes and omits some of them. The sample records about 480,000 clones, approximately 92% being singletons. The specimen sequenced was peripheral blood. These receptor sequences come from a man aged 18 to 30 with COVID-19, enrolled during active disease.

CDR3 protein: CASSFDPSGSRGLNEQYF. The CDR3 nucleotides are TGCGCCAGCAGCTTCGATCCTAGCGGGAGTAGGGGGTTAAACGAGCAGTACTTC. This chain links TRBV5-1 with TRBJ2-7; 10 bases match TRBD2. The CDR3 sequence is 18 residues long. The germline V gene encodes CDR1 SGHRS and CDR2 YFSETQ. The V segment lost 2 bases and the J segment 5 bases; nucleotides outside the gene matches: 16. The variable domain in full, with the rest retrieved from reference TRBV5-1 and TRBJ2-7, is KAGVTQTPRYLIKTRGQQVTLSCSPISGHRSVSWYQQTPGQGLQFLFEYFSETQRNKGNFPGRFSGRQFSNSRSEMNVSTLELGDSALYLCASSFDPSGSRGLNEQYFGPGTRLTVT.

This chain connects TRBV2 to TRBJ1-2, with D unclear. V shed 3 bases and J shed 4 bases, with 9 bases lying between them. The germline CDR1 and CDR2 sequences are SNHLY and FYNNEI. The CDR3 runs 13 residues. The CDR3 DNA reads TGTGCCAGCAGTGAGGTAGTAAGCTATGGCTACACCTTC. Its translation: CASSEVVSYGYTF.

The chain links TRBV3-1 (or the pseudogene TRBV3-2) to TRBJ2-7, with TRBD1 identical over 7 bases. Unmatched junction bases numbered 3, after V lost 1 base and J lost 3 bases. This CDR3 is 14 amino acids long. CDR1 and CDR2 (germline): LGHDT, YNNKEL (reference sequence). The CDR3 coding sequence is TGTGCCAGCAGCCAAGGGCAGGGGGACTACGAGCAGTACTTC. Amino acid sequence: CASSQGQGDYEQYF.

The chain joins TRBV6-6 to TRBJ2-7, with 7 bases fitting TRBD2. The CDR3 loop spans 17 amino acids. CDR1 and CDR2 from the germline V gene are MNHNY and SVGAGI (reference sequence). V lost 5 bases, J lost 0 bases, and 13 bases stayed unmatched. The CDR3 coding sequence is TGTGCCAGCAGTCCGCCTAGGTTTGGGGGGGGCTCCTACGAGCAGTACTTC. The encoded protein is CASSPPRFGGGSYEQYF.

The chain uses TRBV6-1 and TRBJ2-1; D perhaps matches TRBD2 (6 bases). CDR1 and CDR2 (germline): MNHNS, SASEGT. V was clipped by 0 bases and J by 6 bases, with 9 bases between them. The CDR3 is made up of 14 amino acids. The chain's CDR3 is CASSEAGLSNEQFF. The CDR3 DNA reads as TGTGCCAGCAGTGAAGCGGGACTTTCCAATGAGCAGTTCTTC.

The V call is TRBV2, the J call TRBJ2-5; tentative D call: TRBD2 (5 bases). The CDR3 is 13 residues long. V lost 10 bases and J lost 3, with 15 bases in between. Germline loops: CDR1 SNHLY, CDR2 FYNNEI. The CDR3 nucleotides read TGTGCCACCAAAGAGGGTGAGAAAGAGACCCAGTACTTC. Its translation is CATKEGEKETQYF.

This clone has a single count. The chain is built from TRBV2 and TRBJ1-3; possible D gene TRBD1, 5 bases. The V gene's germline CDR1 is SNHLY and CDR2 FYNNEI. The CDR3 sequence is 14 residues long. The V end was cut by 6 bases, the J end by 3 bases, with 12 bases between. This CDR3 reads CASRAREGGNTIYF. Written as DNA, the CDR3 is TGTGCCAGCAGAGCCAGGGAAGGTGGAAACACCATATATTTT.

The chain links TRBV5-1 to TRBJ1-3, with D tentatively TRBD1 (5 bases). CDR1 and CDR2 from the germline V gene are SGHRS and YFSETQ. Trimming took 1 base from V and 0 from J, leaving 11 bases between them. This CDR3 comprises 16 residues. The CDR3 protein is CASSLQGGPSGNTIYF. In DNA form, the CDR3 reads TGCGCCAGCAGCTTGCAGGGCGGACCCTCTGGAAACACCATATATTTT.

This chain joins TRBV3-1 (or the pseudogene TRBV3-2) and TRBJ2-3; 9 nucleotides align to TRBD2. The CDR3 sequence is 16 residues long. With 3 bases clipped from V and 2 bases from J, the junction kept 6 bases outside the gene matches. Germline assignment: CDR1 LGHDT and CDR2 YNNKEL (reference sequence). The CDR3 sequence is CASSQVVAGDTDTQYF. CDR3 sequence (DNA): TGTGCCAGCAGCCAGGTGGTAGCGGGAGACACAGATACGCAGTATTTT.

This chain uses TRBV5-1 with TRBJ2-7; D perhaps matches TRBD1 (6 bases). This CDR3 is 13 amino acids long. Germline CDR1 SGHRS, CDR2 YFSETQ. V lost 4 bases to trimming and J lost 5 bases, with 13 bases between them. The CDR3 DNA reads TGCGCCAGCAGCGACACCACAGGGAACGAGCAGTACTTC. Encoded protein: CASSDTTGNEQYF.

The chain carries TRBV30 and TRBJ2-7; 10 bases map to TRBD1. The CDR3 totals 13 residues. Germline CDR1 reads GTSNPN; CDR2 reads SVGIG (reference sequence). With V trimmed by 2 bases and J by 6 bases, 4 bases remained unmatched. CDR3 coding DNA: TGTGCCTGGAGTAAGGGACAGGGGAGCGAGCAGTACTTC. It translates to CAWSKGQGSEQYF.

This chain links TRBV27 with TRBJ2-2, with no clear D. Germline V CDR1 and CDR2: MNHEY, SMNVEV (reference sequence). Trimming cost V 5 bases and J 0 bases, with 4 bases left between them. CDR3 size: 13 residues. Here the CDR3 reads CASSPSNTGELFF. The CDR3 bases are TGTGCCAGCAGTCCCTCGAACACCGGGGAGCTGTTTTTT.

V usage is TRBV5-1 and J usage is TRBJ2-2; 9 bases line up with TRBD2. The junction had 12 bases not matched to a gene; V was cut back by 7 bases and J by 5 bases. Germline CDR1 SGHRS, CDR2 YFSETQ. This CDR3 spans 16 amino acids. CDR3 sequence: CASRQGAGGPTGELFF. In nucleotides, the CDR3 is TGCGCCAGCCGCCAAGGGGCGGGAGGGCCAACCGGGGAGCTGTTTTTT.